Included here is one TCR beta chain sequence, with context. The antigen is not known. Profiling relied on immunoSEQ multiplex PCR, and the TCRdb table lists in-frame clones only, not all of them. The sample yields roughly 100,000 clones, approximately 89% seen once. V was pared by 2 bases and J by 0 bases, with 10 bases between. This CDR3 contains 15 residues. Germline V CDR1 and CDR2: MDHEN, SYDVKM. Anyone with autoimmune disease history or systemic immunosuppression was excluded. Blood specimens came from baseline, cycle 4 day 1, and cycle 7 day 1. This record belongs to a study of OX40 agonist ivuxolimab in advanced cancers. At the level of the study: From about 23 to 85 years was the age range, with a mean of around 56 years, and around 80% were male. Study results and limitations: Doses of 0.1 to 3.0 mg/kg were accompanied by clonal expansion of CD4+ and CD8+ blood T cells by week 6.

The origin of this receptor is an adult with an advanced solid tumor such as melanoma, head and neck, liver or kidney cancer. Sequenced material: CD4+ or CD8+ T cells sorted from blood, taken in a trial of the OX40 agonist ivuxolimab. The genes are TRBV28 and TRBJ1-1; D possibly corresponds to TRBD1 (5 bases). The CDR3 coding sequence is TGTGCCAGCAGTTTACACAGGTCTATGAACACTGAAGCTTTCTTT. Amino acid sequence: CASSLHRSMNTEAFF.